This T cell receptor beta chain came from a study of T cells in localized non-small cell lung cancer. Note on this clone: The antigen is unknown.

The method was immunoSEQ multiplex PCR; TCRdb's version includes in-frame clones alone and lacks a portion of them. Of around 25,000 clones listed, 92% are singletons. Notes on the study in general: An association was observed between higher blood T cell density and longer overall survival. Measurement of T cell clonality placed uninvolved adjacent lung highest, above the level in tumor. There were a median around 57 of the top 100 tumor clones appearing in adjacent lung.

The V gene end was trimmed by 0 bases and the J gene end by 5 bases; junction bases not matched to a gene: 5. Germline CDR1 SGHRS, CDR2 YFSETQ. The CDR3 is made up of 17 amino acids. The specimen comprised peripheral blood, sampled before any cancer treatment. V is TRBV5-1 and J is TRBJ2-5; 15 nucleotides match TRBD2. The clonotype originates from a woman between 40 and 69 years old with stage I lung adenocarcinoma. In DNA form, the CDR3 reads TGCGCCAGCAGCTTGGCCGGGACTAGCGGGAGGCGGGAGACCCAGTACTTC. Translation gives CASSLAGTSGRRETQYF.